This TCR beta chain was retrieved from a study of T cell repertoires in cytomegalovirus infection. Overall study: Public TCR beta signatures were indicative of both CMV infection and a matching HLA type.

Study findings and constraints: The cumulative frequency of public TCR beta families distinguished individuals who carried CMV together with the relevant HLA.

TCRdb called the reads again in MiXCR, with one record for every CDR3 protein. The table includes under 850,000 distinct CDR3 sequences, approximately 34% detected once. In regard to this clonotype: The antigen remains unidentified.

The ends lost 4 bases at V and 2 bases at J; junction bases unmatched: 9. This CDR3 region has 16 residues. CDR1 is SEHNR and CDR2 is FQNEAQ in the germline V gene (reference sequence). The sample comprised PBMCs. The J gene is TRBJ1-1, the V gene TRBV7-9, with 8 positions matching TRBD1. The clonotype was recovered from a human donor in good health (CMV status not recorded). Some clones in this sample may be carry-over from other donors' samples. The DNA for the CDR3 is TGTGCCAGCAGCTACCCCGGACAGGGTTTAAACACTGAAGCTTTCTTT. Translation gives CASSYPGQGLNTEAFF.